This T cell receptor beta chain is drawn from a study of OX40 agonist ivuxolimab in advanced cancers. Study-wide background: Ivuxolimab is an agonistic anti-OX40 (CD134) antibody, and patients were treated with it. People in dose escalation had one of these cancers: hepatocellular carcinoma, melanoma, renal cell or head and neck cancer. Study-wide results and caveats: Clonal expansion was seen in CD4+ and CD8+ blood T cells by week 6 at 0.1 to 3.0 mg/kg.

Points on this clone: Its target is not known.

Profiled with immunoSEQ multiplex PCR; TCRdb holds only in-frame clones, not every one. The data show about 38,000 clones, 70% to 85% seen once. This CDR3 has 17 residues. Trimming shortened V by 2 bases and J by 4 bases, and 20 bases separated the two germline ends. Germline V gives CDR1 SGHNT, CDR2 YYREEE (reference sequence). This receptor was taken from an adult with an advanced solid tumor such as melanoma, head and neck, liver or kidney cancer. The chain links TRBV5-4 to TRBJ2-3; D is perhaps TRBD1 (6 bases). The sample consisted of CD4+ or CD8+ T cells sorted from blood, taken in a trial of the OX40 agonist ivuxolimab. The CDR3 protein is CASSLFGQGMGPDTQYF. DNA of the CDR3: TGTGCCAGCAGCTTATTTGGGCAGGGGATGGGGCCAGATACGCAGTATTTT.